The present TCR beta chain was sequenced within a study of cytomegalovirus exposure and HLA in healthy donors. Study information: The roughly 130 validation repertoires, a later analysis reported, used the same platform as the roughly 650 repertoires from the first cohort.

Whole-study findings and limits: The study recorded 164 TCR beta chains that were cytomegalovirus-associated.

This CDR3 comprises 14 residues. Germline V gene data show CDR1 as SGHVS and CDR2 as FNYEAQ. Trimming took off 1 base at V and 7 bases at J, with 10 bases between the two ends. Method: immunoSEQ multiplex PCR; TCRdb's copy keeps in-frame clones and lacks some. The table lists a few hundred thousand clones, 86% of them singletons. Concerning this clone: Its antigen is not known.

The clonotype was recovered from a woman under 30 in good health and CMV-seronegative. This rearrangement joins TRBV7-6 to TRBJ1-4; D unclear. Input material: PBMCs. The DNA of the CDR3 is TGTGCCAGCAGCTTAGGGAACGCAGGTGAAAAACTGTTTTTT. Protein: CASSLGNAGEKLFF.